Listed below are T cell receptor beta chains from one sample, sequenced in a study of Ad26.COV2.S vaccination and SARS-CoV-2 variants. Using immunoSEQ multiplex PCR, the repertoire was profiled, and TCRdb retains in-frame clones only, with some absent. This sample yields some 390,000 clones, of which about 89% are seen a single time; approximately 1.9% belongs to the top ten. The specimen was peripheral blood, collected in a trial of Ad26.COV2.S vaccine versus placebo. The source of these receptors is a person aged 18 to 59 who received the Ad26.COV2.S COVID-19 vaccine or a placebo. CDR3s include the opening cysteine and the closing phenylalanine or tryptophan. The order of the fields is D gene, V gene, J gene, clone size, CDR3 protein, CDR3 DNA. The D gene is left open where the match is weak. Expanded clones are given a class, and other clones once, few, many or no size at all.

D gene: TRBD1; V gene: TRBV5-1; J gene: TRBJ1-1; clone size: NA; CDR3 protein: CASSTRQGGYTEAFF; CDR3 DNA: TGCGCCAGCAGCACCCGACAGGGAGGTTACACTGAAGCTTTCTTT
D gene: NA; V gene: TRBV5-1; J gene: TRBJ2-1; clone size: NA; CDR3 protein: CASSLDGFSSYNEQFF; CDR3 DNA: TGCGCCAGCAGCTTGGATGGGTTTAGCTCCTACAATGAGCAGTTCTTC
D gene: NA; V gene: TRBV6-2/TRBV6-3; J gene: TRBJ2-7; clone size: NA; CDR3 protein: CASSSLYPTHSYEQYF; CDR3 DNA: TGTGCCAGCAGTTCCCTATATCCCACCCACTCCTACGAGCAGTACTTC
D gene: TRBD1; V gene: TRBV28; J gene: TRBJ1-5; clone size: once; CDR3 protein: CASNELTGMGNQPQHF; CDR3 DNA: TGTGCCAGCAATGAACTGACAGGGATGGGCAATCAGCCCCAGCATTTT
D gene: TRBD2; V gene: TRBV6-2/TRBV6-3; J gene: TRBJ2-7; clone size: NA; CDR3 protein: CASRPLAAYEQYF; CDR3 DNA: TGTGCCAGCAGACCTCTAGCGGCCTACGAGCAGTACTTC
D gene: TRBD1; V gene: TRBV18; J gene: TRBJ1-1; clone size: NA; CDR3 protein: CASSQQGGTEAFF; CDR3 DNA: TGTGCCAGCTCGCAACAGGGGGGAACTGAAGCTTTCTTT
D gene: NA; V gene: TRBV4-1; J gene: TRBJ1-4; clone size: NA; CDR3 protein: CASSQEWQYNEKLFF; CDR3 DNA: TGCGCCAGCAGCCAAGAGTGGCAGTATAATGAAAAACTGTTTTTT
D gene: NA; V gene: TRBV4-2; J gene: TRBJ2-5; clone size: NA; CDR3 protein: CASSPGPTQETQYF; CDR3 DNA: TGTGCCAGCAGCCCCGGGCCTACCCAAGAGACCCAGTACTTC
D gene: NA; V gene: TRBV3-1/TRBV3-2; J gene: TRBJ2-2; clone size: NA; CDR3 protein: CASSRQGGGGELFF; CDR3 DNA: TGTGCCAGCAGCCGGCAGGGGGGAGGAGGGGAGCTGTTTTTT
D gene: NA; V gene: TRBV14; J gene: TRBJ2-5; clone size: NA; CDR3 protein: CASSPIASYETQYF; CDR3 DNA: TGTGCCAGCAGCCCCATAGCTAGTTACGAGACCCAGTACTTC
D gene: TRBD2; V gene: TRBV28; J gene: TRBJ2-1; clone size: NA; CDR3 protein: CASQRTSGSRYNEQFF; CDR3 DNA: TGTGCCAGCCAACGGACTAGCGGGAGTAGGTACAATGAGCAGTTCTTC
D gene: NA; V gene: TRBV2; J gene: TRBJ1-5; clone size: NA; CDR3 protein: CASSEFPVYSNQPQHF; CDR3 DNA: TGTGCCAGCAGTGAATTTCCGGTTTATAGCAATCAGCCCCAGCATTTT
D gene: NA; V gene: TRBV11-3; J gene: TRBJ2-7; clone size: NA; CDR3 protein: CASSWGSSSYEQYF; CDR3 DNA: TGTGCCAGCAGCTGGGGCAGTAGCTCCTACGAGCAGTACTTC
D gene: NA; V gene: TRBV20-1; J gene: TRBJ2-7; clone size: NA; CDR3 protein: CSARGSSEQYF; CDR3 DNA: TGCAGTGCTAGAGGGTCCTCCGAGCAGTACTTC
D gene: NA; V gene: TRBV5-1; J gene: TRBJ1-1; clone size: NA; CDR3 protein: CASSYSGTVNTEAFF; CDR3 DNA: TGCGCCAGCAGCTACTCCGGGACGGTGAACACTGAAGCTTTCTTT
D gene: TRBD1; V gene: TRBV19; J gene: TRBJ1-2; clone size: NA; CDR3 protein: CASSIRTGNYGYTF; CDR3 DNA: TGTGCCAGTAGTATTCGGACAGGGAACTATGGCTACACCTTC
D gene: TRBD2; V gene: TRBV4-3; J gene: TRBJ2-1; clone size: NA; CDR3 protein: CASSKGTSGLVAEQFF; CDR3 DNA: TGCGCCAGCAGCAAAGGGACTAGCGGCCTAGTGGCCGAGCAGTTCTTC
D gene: NA; V gene: TRBV4-2; J gene: TRBJ2-1; clone size: NA; CDR3 protein: CASSPPRGRDNEQFF; CDR3 DNA: TGTGCCAGCAGCCCCCCCAGGGGGAGGGACAATGAGCAGTTCTTC
D gene: NA; V gene: TRBV30; J gene: TRBJ2-3; clone size: NA; CDR3 protein: CAWSDGRYVDTQYF; CDR3 DNA: TGTGCCTGGAGTGACGGTCGGTACGTAGATACGCAGTATTTT
D gene: NA; V gene: TRBV19; J gene: TRBJ1-2; clone size: few; CDR3 protein: CASSIDSGRTGYTF; CDR3 DNA: TGTGCCAGTAGTATAGATTCTGGGCGGACTGGCTACACCTTC
D gene: TRBD1; V gene: TRBV7-2; J gene: TRBJ2-7; clone size: NA; CDR3 protein: CASSVLGQNYEQYF; CDR3 DNA: TGTGCCAGCAGCGTCCTGGGACAGAACTACGAGCAGTACTTC
D gene: TRBD2; V gene: TRBV11-2; J gene: TRBJ2-1; clone size: NA; CDR3 protein: CASSSSGGESSYNEQFF; CDR3 DNA: TGTGCCAGCAGCTCCTCGGGGGGGGAGTCCTCCTACAATGAGCAGTTCTTC
D gene: NA; V gene: TRBV19; J gene: TRBJ2-1; clone size: NA; CDR3 protein: CASSESLDPSYNEQFF; CDR3 DNA: TGTGCCAGTAGTGAGTCGTTGGACCCCTCCTACAATGAGCAGTTCTTC
D gene: TRBD2; V gene: TRBV6-5; J gene: TRBJ2-7; clone size: NA; CDR3 protein: CASSLLAEHSYEQYF; CDR3 DNA: TGTGCCAGCAGTCTGCTAGCGGAGCACTCCTACGAGCAGTACTTC
D gene: NA; V gene: TRBV11-2; J gene: TRBJ1-6; clone size: NA; CDR3 protein: CASSLKGILAPLHF; CDR3 DNA: TGTGCCAGCAGCTTAAAGGGAATACTCGCACCCCTCCACTTT